This T cell receptor (beta chain) was profiled in a study of T cell responses to AZD1222 COVID-19 vaccine. The CDR3 totals 11 residues. Germline V CDR1 and CDR2: GTSNPN, SVGIG (reference sequence). V was pared by 3 bases and J by 7 bases, with 7 bases between. On this clone itself: Its antigen is not known.

General observations from the study: Nearly half of spike-specific TCRs reportedly target variant regions that are unmutated in the B.1.351 and B.1.1.7 variants.

Generated by immunoSEQ multiplex PCR, the TCRdb table keeps only in-frame clones and is missing some. The sample yields roughly 180,000 clones, around 95% seen once. The chain carries TRBV30 and TRBJ2-1; D gene ambiguous. The sample here was peripheral blood, taken on day 0 of AZD1222 vaccination. This receptor was taken from an adult in good health. The CDR3 sequence is CAWRWRNEQFF. CDR3 coding DNA: TGTGCCTGGAGGTGGCGTAATGAGCAGTTCTTC. The whole variable domain, filled in from reference TRBV30 and TRBJ2-1, reads SQTIHQWPATLVQPVGSPLSLECTVEGTSNPNLYWYRQAAGRGLQLLFYSVGIGQISSEVPQNLSASRPQDRQFILSSKKLLLSDSGFYLCAWRWRNEQFFGPGTRLTVL.